Detailed here is one TCR beta chain. Its matching antigen is unknown. The data were produced by immunoSEQ multiplex PCR, yet TCRdb's version contains in-frame clones alone and is incomplete. The sample carries roughly 3,300 clones, less than 70% recorded once. This entry is derived from a study of tumor-infiltrating lymphocytes in localized non-small cell lung cancer. Study-wide context: Resected tumor was paired with non-adjacent uninvolved lung from the same patient.

Germline V gives CDR1 LGHNT, CDR2 FRNRAP. The trim removed 7 bases at V and 4 bases at J, leaving 7 bases unmatched. The CDR3 covers 15 residues. Study observations and caveats: Tumors had more T cell infiltration than uninvolved lung, per TCRbeta sequencing and CD3 counts. Each assay used a separate piece of the same tissue.

The origin of this receptor is a human donor with non-small cell lung cancer. Sequencing was performed on uninvolved lung tissue not adjacent to the tumor. V gene TRBV12-5 combines with J gene TRBJ2-1, with 10 bases identical to TRBD1. CDR3 sequence: CASAVDRGSYNEQFF. The CDR3 nucleotides are TGTGCTAGTGCCGTGGACAGGGGGTCATACAATGAGCAGTTCTTC.